Following are 32 T cell receptor beta chains from one sample sequenced in a study of tumor-infiltrating lymphocytes in primary liver carcinoma. cDNA specific to TCR beta was made from around 470 ng of total RNA, with a constant-region primer employed for priming. Three nested multiplex PCR rounds, a slightly modified ARM-PCR method, built the TCR beta libraries. Two initial PCR rounds of about 11 cycles each paired TRBV1-TRBV30 forward primers with a C-beta reverse primer. In TCRdb, the multiplex PCR reads were re-called with MiXCR into one record per CDR3 protein. The sample yields almost 200,000 distinct CDR3 sequences, approximately 64% seen once. Germline DNA was also extracted, with blood RNA taken from unsorted whole blood. Material for sequencing was peripheral blood. Every receptor here comes from a woman aged 60-75 years with primary liver carcinoma and hepatitis B virus infection.

Comment on this clonotype: A read error may be the cause here, since a much bigger clone is one base away. V usage is TRBV6-2 or TRBV6-3 and J usage is TRBJ2-7, with D perhaps matching TRBD1 (6 bases). The CDR3 has 12 residues. Germline V gene sequence: CDR1 MNHEY, CDR2 SVGEGT. The CDR3 sequence is CVSNRVTYEQYF. The CDR3 nucleotides are TGTGTCAGCAACAGGGTTACCTACGAGCAGTACTTC.

There are a few counts of this clonotype. The junction departs from germline at one end; a sequencing error may be responsible. CDR3: CASSPREEVRNGQFF. In DNA form, the CDR3 reads TGTGCCAGCAGCCCCCGGGAGGAAGTGAGGAATGGGCAGTTCTTC. The chain uses TRBV14 and TRBJ2-1; TRBD2 aligns across 7 bases. This CDR3 is 15 amino acids long. In germline, CDR1 is SGHDN, CDR2 FVKESK. The full variable domain, rest sourced from reference TRBV14 and TRBJ2-1, is EAGVTQFPSHSVIEKGQTVTLRCDPISGHDNLYWYRRVMGKEIKFLLHFVKESKQDESGMPNNRFLAERTGGTYSTLKVQPAELEDSGVYFCASSPREEVRNGQFFGPGTRLTVL.

In its sample, this clonotype was seen once. The germline gene is not matched at one end of the junction; a read error may be the cause. V and J are TRBV11-2 and TRBJ2-1; no firm D call. The length of the CDR3 is 16 residues. CDR1 is SGHAT and CDR2 is FQNNGV in the germline V gene. This CDR3 reads CASSLEWMSTYNEQFF. CDR3 bases: TGTGCCAGCAGCTTAGAGTGGATGAGCACCTACAATGAGCAATTCTTC.

The chain combines TRBV4-2 with TRBJ2-4; no clear D gene. V dropped 4 bases and J dropped 0 bases, with 13 bases sitting between them. Germline CDR1 LGHNA, CDR2 YNFKEQ. CDR3 length: 16 amino acids. CDR3 protein: CASSPTTNLAKNIQYF. CDR3 DNA: TGTGCCAGCAGCCCAACGACAAATTTAGCCAAAAACATTCAGTACTTC.

By share, this clonotype ranks as medium-sized. V gene TRBV11-2 combines with J gene TRBJ1-6; 7 nucleotides line up with TRBD1. The CDR3 contains 15 residues. After removal of 0 bases from V and 7 bases from J, the junction contained 3 bases not matched to a gene. The V gene's germline CDR1 is SGHAT and CDR2 FQNNGV. As DNA, the CDR3 is TGTGCCAGCAGCTTAGAGTCGGGACAGAATTCACCCCTCCACTTT. Its protein is CASSLESGQNSPLHF. The full variable domain, its missing parts supplied by reference TRBV11-2 and TRBJ1-6, is EAGVAQSPRYKIIEKRQSVAFWCNPISGHATLYWYQQILGQGPKLLIQFQNNGVVDDSQLPKDRFSAERLKGVDSTLKIQPAKLEDSAVYLCASSLESGQNSPLHFGNGTRLTVT.

Comment on this clonotype: A much larger clone is a single base away; this may be a read error. The J gene is TRBJ1-2, the V gene TRBV13, with a weak D call TRBD1 (5 bases). V was trimmed by 0 bases and J by 8 bases, leaving 16 bases between them. Germline loops: CDR1 PRHDT, CDR2 FYEKMQ (reference sequence). CDR3 size: 15 residues. CDR3 nucleotides: TGTGCCAGCAGCTTAGGTGCCTGGACAAATGAAGGCTACACCTTC. Encoded protein: CASSLGAWTNEGYTF. Based on the CDR3 plus reference TRBV13 and TRBJ1-2, the full variable domain is AAGVIQSPRHLIKEKRETATLKCYPIPRHDTVYWYQQGPGQDPQFLISFYEKMQSDKGSIPDRFSAQQFSDYHSELNMSSLELGDSALYFCASSLGAWTNEGYTFGSGTRLTVV.

For the CDR3, the DNA is TGTGCCAGCAGTGAAGTGGGCGGAACCTACGAGCAGTACTTC. It yields the protein CASSEVGGTYEQYF. V and J are TRBV6-1 and TRBJ2-7; no reliable D call. Between the trimmed V and J ends, which lost 1 base and 2 bases, there was a span of 9 bases. The CDR3 is 14 amino acids. The germline V gene has CDR1 MNHNS and CDR2 SASEGT.

This clonotype was picked up many times. This chain joins TRBV6-2 or TRBV6-3 and TRBJ2-1; 11 positions agree with TRBD2. Germline CDR1 MNHEY, CDR2 SVGEGT. V was clipped by 8 bases and J by 3 bases; unmatched bases: 6. The length of the CDR3 is 15 residues. CDR3 region: CASCSGRGIYNEQFF. The CDR3 region has the DNA TGTGCCAGCTGTAGCGGGAGGGGTATCTACAATGAGCAGTTCTTC.

This sequence joins TRBV30 and TRBJ2-1; D could derive from TRBD1 or TRBD2 (5 bases each). V was pared by 2 bases and J by 8 bases, with 13 bases between. CDR1 is GTSNPN, CDR2 SVGIG, per germline (reference sequence). The CDR3 length is 13 residues. This CDR3 is CAWSSGAADEQFF. The DNA of the CDR3 is TGTGCCTGGAGTTCCGGGGCCGCGGATGAGCAGTTCTTC.

The chain joins TRBV6-1 to TRBJ2-7; D gene uncertain. This CDR3 contains 14 residues. Germline lookup yields CDR1 MNHNS and CDR2 SASEGT. Trimming took 4 bases from V and 4 from J, leaving 14 bases between them. Written as DNA, the CDR3 is TGTGCCAGCAGTGTTGGGCCATTGGATTACGAGCAGTACTTC. Translating gives CASSVGPLDYEQYF.

Concerning this clonotype: A read error may explain this, as a much larger clone is one base away. This is likely a read error, given that the CDR3 carries no conserved phenylalanine or tryptophan at its end. The J gene is TRBJ2-7, the V gene TRBV4-1, with D perhaps matching TRBD1 (6 bases). CDR3 size: 14 residues. Per germline, CDR1 MGHRA and CDR2 YSYEKL. The V gene lost 3 bases and the J gene lost 0 bases, with 9 bases spanning the gap. The CDR3 is CASSQGDISYEQYL. The CDR3 coding sequence is TGCGCCAGCAGCCAGGGGGACATCTCCTACGAGCAGTACTTA.

Comments on this clonotype: The germline gene is not matched at one end of the junction; a read error may be the cause. This chain uses TRBV6-5 with TRBJ1-6, with unresolved D. The CDR3 extends over 13 amino acids. The germline CDR1 and CDR2 sequences are MNHEY and SVGAGI. This chain's CDR3 is CTSSRYYNSPLHF. In DNA form, the CDR3 reads TGTACCAGCAGTCGGTACTATAATTCACCCCTCCACTTT.

This clonotype was observed at least ten times. The V gene is TRBV11-2, the J gene TRBJ1-2; 8 nucleotides line up with TRBD1. The CDR3 covers 15 residues. J was trimmed by 2 bases and V by 4 bases; bases with no gene match: 6. Looked up from germline, CDR1 is SGHAT and CDR2 is FQNNGV. The CDR3 sequence: CASSSWTGNNYGYTF. CDR3 nucleotides: TGTGCCAGCAGCTCGTGGACAGGGAACAACTATGGCTACACCTTC.

Turning to this clonotype: The junction differs from germline at one of its ends, possibly a read error. This rearrangement joins TRBV11-2 to TRBJ1-4; D perhaps matches TRBD1 (6 bases). Germline values: CDR1 SGHAT, CDR2 FQNNGV. This CDR3 has 15 residues. The DNA for the CDR3 is TGTGCCAGCAGCCAGGGGACTGGGAGGAATGAAAAACTGTCTTTT. Protein sequence: CASSQGTGRNEKLSF. Complete variable domain (other parts from reference TRBV11-2 and TRBJ1-4): EAGVAQSPRYKIIEKRQSVAFWCNPISGHATLYWYQQILGQGPKLLIQFQNNGVVDDSQLPKDRFSAERLKGVDSTLKIQPAKLEDSAVYLCASSQGTGRNEKLSFGSGTQLSVL.

Concerning this clonotype: Here the CDR3 omits its conserved ending phenylalanine or tryptophan, so a read error is the likely source. The chain recombines TRBV11-2 with TRBJ2-1; D might be TRBD2 (5 bases). Trimming stripped 3 bases from V and 4 bases from J, with 13 bases between. The CDR3 is 15 residues long. In germline, CDR1 is SGHAT, CDR2 FQNNGV. The CDR3 sequence: CASSFEGGDYNEQFY. CDR3 DNA sequence: TGTGCCAGCAGCTTTGAGGGCGGAGATTACAATGAGCAGTTCTAT.

Notes on this clonotype: This could be a read error, since a much larger clone is one nucleotide away. The chain employs TRBV7-8 and TRBJ2-6, with D perhaps TRBD2 (6 bases). Germline CDR1 and CDR2: SGHVS and FQNEAQ. The CDR3 is made up of 20 amino acids. CDR3 sequence reads: CASCLERGAGRRSGANVLTF. In DNA, the CDR3 is TGTGCCAGCTGCTTAGAACGGGGTGCGGGAAGGAGGTCTGGGGCCAACGTCCTGACTTTC.

Notes on this clonotype: Germline and junction disagree at one end, which may indicate a read error. This sequence joins TRBV28 and TRBJ2-5, with 7 bases identical to TRBD1. In germline, CDR1 is MDHEN, CDR2 SYDVKM. This CDR3 is 15 amino acids long. CDR3 amino acids: CACSTNRGFQETQYF. The CDR3 coding sequence is TGTGCCTGCAGTACTAACAGGGGTTTCCAAGAGACCCAGTACTTC.

This clonotype showed up just once. Possible read error: a much larger clone is one base away. The CDR3, as DNA: TGTGCCAGCAGCTCCGGGGCAGGGAACAATGAGCAGTTCTTC. Translation: CASSSGAGNNEQFF. The genes are TRBV7-9 and TRBJ2-1; the D gene could be TRBD1 or TRBD2 (5 bases each). The V end lost 4 bases, the J end lost 5 bases, and 12 bases lay between the germline ends. This CDR3 region has 14 residues. Looked up from germline, CDR1 is SEHNR and CDR2 is FQNEAQ (reference sequence).

In DNA form, the CDR3 reads TGTGCCAGCAGCTCCCAGGGGGTTTTGAGATACGATAAGCAGTTCTTC. Translating gives CASSSQGVLRYDKQFF. This rearrangement joins TRBV5-5 to TRBJ2-1, with 7 positions matching TRBD1. The CDR3 is 16 residues long. J gave up 11 bases and V 3 bases, and 17 bases lay outside the gene matches. The germline CDR1 and CDR2 sequences are SGHKS and YYEKEE (reference sequence).

About this clonotype: One junction end disagrees with the germline gene, perhaps due to a read error. The chain has TRBV4-2 and TRBJ2-3; possibly TRBD1 for D (7 bases). Looked up from germline, CDR1 is LGHNA and CDR2 is YNFKEQ. The CDR3 length is 17 residues. Here the CDR3 DNA reads TGTGCCAGCAGCCAAGATAGGACGGGAGAAGGGACAGATAAGCAGTGTTTT. This gives the protein CASSQDRTGEGTDKQCF.

This clonotype was recorded many times. This chain joins TRBV7-9 and TRBJ2-5, with D possibly TRBD1 on 6 matching bases. Trimming removed 7 bases from V and 4 bases from J, with 19 bases in between. This CDR3 has 15 residues. Germline values: CDR1 SEHNR, CDR2 FQNEAQ (reference sequence). In nucleotides, the CDR3 is TGTGCCAGCAAAAAGGGTCCAGCAGGGGTAGAGACCCAGTACTTC. This encodes CASKKGPAGVETQYF.

As regards this clonotype: Sequence at one end of the junction differs from germline and may be a read error. The chain links TRBV11-2 to TRBJ2-3, with D perhaps matching TRBD1 or TRBD2 (5 bases each). This CDR3 region has 17 residues. The germline CDR1 and CDR2 sequences are SGHAT and FQNNGV. Written as DNA, the CDR3 is TGTGCCAGTAGCTTAGGTCGGGGCAGGATGCGCACAGATACGCAGTATTTT. Its translation is CASSLGRGRMRTDTQYF.

This clonotype was recorded only once. The chain recombines TRBV11-1 with TRBJ2-3; D might be TRBD1 (6 bases). From germline, CDR1 is SGHAT and CDR2 FQDESV (reference sequence). V lost 5 bases and J lost 3, with 15 bases in between. The CDR3 extends over 15 amino acids. CDR3 coding DNA: TGTGCCAGCAGCGCGCGACAAGGGGGTACAGATACGCAGTATTTT. The encoded protein is CASSARQGGTDTQYF. The variable domain in full, with the rest retrieved from reference TRBV11-1 and TRBJ2-3, is EAEVAQSPRYKITEKSQAVAFWCDPISGHATLYWYRQILGQGPELLVQFQDESVVDDSQLPKDRFSAERLKGVDSTLKIQPAELGDSAMYLCASSARQGGTDTQYFGPGTRLTVL.

There are many counts of this clonotype. The chain couples TRBV29-1 to TRBJ2-1, with D tentatively TRBD2 (5 bases). The ends were cut back, 5 bases at V and 7 bases at J, with 12 bases in the middle. The CDR3 totals 12 residues. Per germline, CDR1 SQVTM and CDR2 ANQGSEA. The CDR3 sequence is CSVRGSWNEQFF. The DNA of the CDR3 is TGCAGCGTTAGAGGGAGTTGGAATGAGCAGTTCTTC.

As concerns this clonotype: This may stem from a read error, because a much larger clone lies one nucleotide away. The chain recombines TRBV12-3 or TRBV12-4 with TRBJ2-5; the D call may be TRBD1 or TRBD2 (6 bases each). This CDR3 has 15 amino acids. Trimming took off 6 bases at V and 3 bases at J, with 17 bases between the two ends. CDR3: CASSTYPGGEETQYF. The CDR3 nucleotides read TGTGCCAGCAGCACCTACCCCGGGGGCGAAGAGACCCAGTACTTC.

This clonotype has a handful of counts. A read error may produce the germline difference seen at one junction end. The chain joins TRBV13 to TRBJ2-7; 12 bases line up with TRBD2. Germline CDR1 PRHDT, CDR2 FYEKMQ (reference sequence). The CDR3 is 16 amino acids. The CDR3 nucleotides are TGTGCCAGCAGCTTGGAGGGACTAGCGGGCCCCGGGGAGCAGTGCTTC. It yields the protein CASSLEGLAGPGEQCF.

About this clonotype itself: A read error may account for a junction end that differs from germline. The chain employs TRBV29-1 and TRBJ2-5; tentatively, D is TRBD1 or TRBD2 (5 bases each). CDR1 and CDR2 from the germline V gene are SQVTM and ANQGSEA. CDR3 length equals 11 residues. DNA of the CDR3: TGTAACACCAGAGTAGGGGAGACCCAGTATTTC. Protein sequence: CNTRVGETQYF.

This clonotype was seen more than once but under ten times. V is TRBV10-2 and J is TRBJ2-7; possible D gene TRBD1, 6 bases. This CDR3 comprises 12 residues. Trimming cost V 3 bases and J 6 bases, with 9 bases left between them. Germline V gene lookup returns CDR1 WSHSY and CDR2 SAAADI. For the CDR3, the DNA is TGCGCCAGCAGTGACAGGGGTTCCGAGCAGTACTTC. Its protein is CASSDRGSEQYF.

About this clonotype: This may come from a read error, since a much larger clone is one base off. This chain uses TRBV6-2 or TRBV6-3 with TRBJ1-5; D ambiguous. The CDR3 consists of 13 residues. From germline, CDR1 is MNHEY and CDR2 SVGEGT. For the CDR3, the DNA is TGTGCCAACAGTTATAAGGGCAATCAGCCCCAGCATTTT. It is translated as CANSYKGNQPQHF.

About this clonotype: The junction differs from germline at one of its ends, possibly a read error. The CDR3 nucleotides read TGTGCCATCAGTGGAGCTTGGACCCAGTACTTC. Translated: CAISGAWTQYF. V gene TRBV6-1 combines with J gene TRBJ2-5, with unresolved D. CDR3 length equals 11 residues. Germline V gene lookup returns CDR1 MNHNS and CDR2 SASEGT.

Only one count was recorded for this clonotype. This clone may be a read error of a much larger clone one base away. V is TRBV7-9 and J is TRBJ1-4, with unresolved D. V gave up 5 bases and J gave up 5 bases, with 12 bases separating them. The CDR3 has 14 amino acids. The germline V gene has CDR1 SEHNR and CDR2 FQNEAQ (reference sequence). CDR3 nucleotides: TGTGCCAGCAGCCCCATATCCGGGAATGAAAAACTGTTTTTT. Its protein product is CASSPISGNEKLFF.

A note on this clonotype: This CDR3 fails to terminate in the conserved phenylalanine or tryptophan, so it likely reflects a read error. The rearrangement uses TRBV11-3 and TRBJ2-3; TRBD2 might be the D (6 bases). The CDR3 loop spans 15 amino acids. Germline V CDR1 and CDR2: SGHNT, YENEEA. This CDR3 reads CASSSRDFRTDTQYS. The CDR3 bases are TGTGCCAGCAGCTCCCGGGACTTCCGCACAGATACACAGTATTCT.